The 23 T cell receptor beta chains below come from one sample, sequenced in a study of shared clonotypes between healthy human individuals (dated by TCRdb to about 2020). Receptor libraries were prepared by the immunoSEQ multiplex PCR assay. As stored in TCRdb, this immuneACCESS dataset retains in-frame rearrangements with V and J assigned. A fraction of the clones does not appear; measured against another copy, unresolved V genes explain less than half of the discrepancy, and the remainder lacks a known reason. The sample contains some 2,000,000 clones, nearly 97% of them found a single time. The ten largest make up around 0.13% of the sample. Input material: naive CD4+ T cells sorted from blood. Per the publication, the cell subset or site label means: CD45RA+ positively selected. The receptors come from a man aged 18 to 29 in good health.

V gene TRBV10-3 combines with J gene TRBJ2-2; 9 positions agree with TRBD1. The V gene's germline CDR1 is ENHRY and CDR2 SYGVKD. J gave up 7 bases and V 4 bases, and 10 bases lay outside the gene matches. This CDR3 has 16 residues. CDR3 residues: CAISGAPTGGGGELFF. CDR3 sequence (DNA): TGTGCCATCAGTGGCGCGCCGACAGGGGGAGGCGGGGAGCTGTTTTTT.

The CDR3 reads CASRGQGTNTGELFF. For the CDR3, the DNA is TGTGCCAGCCGTGGACAGGGAACGAACACCGGGGAGCTGTTTTTT. This chain links TRBV2 with TRBJ2-2; 8 nucleotides match TRBD1. CDR1 is SNHLY and CDR2 is FYNNEI in the germline V gene. This CDR3 is 15 amino acids long. The V and J ends lost 8 bases and 0 bases, in that order; junction bases with no gene match: 5.

The genes are TRBV5-1 and TRBJ2-2, with 9 positions matching TRBD1. The CDR3 spans 14 residues. V lost 7 bases to trimming and J lost 5 bases; unmatched junction nucleotides: 6. Germline V gene sequence: CDR1 SGHRS, CDR2 YFSETQ. The CDR3 DNA is TGCGCCAGCTACCGGGACAGGGAGACCGGGGAGCTGTTTTTT. This codes for CASYRDRETGELFF.

In DNA form, the CDR3 reads TGTGCCAGCAGCCAGTCCGGGACTAGCGGGGGGCACCACACAGATACGCAGTATTTT. Translated, it gives CASSQSGTSGGHHTDTQYF. The chain combines TRBV4-2 with TRBJ2-3; 15 nucleotides align to TRBD2. Germline V gene data show CDR1 as LGHNA and CDR2 as YNFKEQ. This CDR3 is built from 19 residues. V lost 3 bases to trimming and J lost 2 bases; unmatched junction nucleotides: 9.

This chain joins TRBV5-4 and TRBJ1-1; tentatively, D is TRBD1 (5 bases). Between the trimmed V and J ends, which lost 3 bases and 6 bases, there was a span of 18 bases. There are 15 residues in the CDR3. CDR1 SGHNT and CDR2 YYREEE come from the germline V gene (reference sequence). CDR3 coding DNA: TGTGCCAGCAGCTATACAGGAGCAAGCGCCGCTGAAGCTTTCTTT. Protein sequence: CASSYTGASAAEAFF.

J is TRBJ2-1 and V is TRBV7-2, with 7 bases that match TRBD2. CDR1 and CDR2 from the germline V gene are SGHTA and FQGNSA. This CDR3 is built from 15 residues. J lost 7 bases, V lost 0 bases, and 6 bases had no gene match. The CDR3 DNA is TGTGCCAGCAGCTTAGCGGGGGGGATATTTAATGAGCAGTTCTTC. This translates into CASSLAGGIFNEQFF.

This sequence joins TRBV4-1 and TRBJ1-4, with 7 nucleotides matching TRBD1. Germline CDR1 is MGHRA and CDR2 is YSYEKL. This CDR3 region has 15 residues. V was pared by 1 base and J by 4 bases, with 3 bases of the junction left unmatched. In DNA form, the CDR3 reads TGCGCCAGCAGCCAAGGGGACAGAAATAATGAAAAACTGTTTTTT. Translated, it gives CASSQGDRNNEKLFF.

This clone was picked up one time. V is TRBV25-1 and J is TRBJ2-2, with 8 bases fitting TRBD1. Trimming took 3 bases from V and 0 from J; bases not matched to a gene: 6. In germline, CDR1 is MGHDK, CDR2 SYGVNS. This CDR3 is 17 amino acids long. The chain's CDR3 is CASSDPRQGTNTGELFF. The CDR3 DNA reads TGTGCCAGCAGTGACCCAAGACAGGGGACGAACACCGGGGAGCTGTTTTTT. Together with reference TRBV25-1 and TRBJ2-2, the CDR3 gives the full variable domain: EADIYQTPRYLVIGTGKKITLECSQTMGHDKMYWYQQDPGMELHLIHYSYGVNSTEKGDLSSESTVSRIRTEHFPLTLESARPSHTSQYLCASSDPRQGTNTGELFFGEGSRLTVL.

The V call is TRBV15, the J call TRBJ2-3; the match to TRBD2 covers 9 bases. V dropped 4 bases and J dropped 2; count of bases not matched to a gene: 10. There are 17 residues in the CDR3. In germline, CDR1 is LNHNV, CDR2 YYDKDF (reference sequence). DNA of the CDR3: TGTGCCACCAGCACGTTCCCGGGACTAGCCCACACAGATACGCAGTATTTT. It is translated as CATSTFPGLAHTDTQYF.

The chain uses TRBV6-6 and TRBJ2-2; possibly TRBD1 or TRBD2 for D (5 bases each). V lost 4 bases, J lost 0 bases, and 6 bases lay in between. The V gene's germline CDR1 is MNHNY and CDR2 SVGAGI (reference sequence). The CDR3 has 14 residues. In DNA form, the CDR3 reads TGTGCCAGCAGTTCGGGACCGAACACCGGGGAGCTGTTTTTT. Its protein is CASSSGPNTGELFF.

Remarks on this clone: Different DNA sequences within this sample yield the same CDR3. The rearrangement joins TRBV5-6 to TRBJ1-3, with D uncertain. V shed 0 bases and J shed 3 bases, with 7 bases lying between them. The CDR3 extends over 14 amino acids. Per the germline V gene, CDR1 is SGHDT and CDR2 is YYEEEE. Written as DNA, the CDR3 is TGTGCCAGCAGCTTGGTTGGGGTTGGAAACACCATATATTTT. Its protein product is CASSLVGVGNTIYF.

This chain connects TRBV6-1 to TRBJ1-5; a weak D match, TRBD1 (6 bases). The V gene lost 2 bases and the J gene lost 3 bases, with 20 bases spanning the gap. In germline, CDR1 is MNHNS, CDR2 SASEGT. CDR3 length: 18 residues. CDR3 residues: CASSETLYPNRDNQPQHF. The CDR3 DNA reads TGTGCCAGCAGTGAAACTCTATACCCTAACAGGGACAATCAGCCCCAGCATTTT.

The chain is built from TRBV27 and TRBJ1-5, with a tentative D call TRBD1 (6 bases). Germline V gives CDR1 MNHEY, CDR2 SMNVEV (reference sequence). With 3 bases removed from V and 2 bases from J, the gap between germline ends came to 11 bases. The CDR3 runs to 15 residues. The CDR3 DNA reads as TGTGCCAGCAGTTTCCGGACAGAACGCAATCAGCCCCAGCATTTT. This encodes CASSFRTERNQPQHF.

J is TRBJ1-2 and V is TRBV6-5; D ambiguous. Trimming stripped 3 bases from V and 6 bases from J, with 14 bases between. The CDR3 extends over 14 amino acids. The germline V gene encodes CDR1 MNHEY and CDR2 SVGAGI. CDR3 bases: TGTGCCAGCAGTTATGCGGGAAGAAAGAATGGCTACACCTTC. As protein: CASSYAGRKNGYTF.

This sequence joins TRBV4-1 and TRBJ1-1, with D uncertain. The V and J ends lost 2 bases and 3 bases respectively, with 16 bases between them. Germline V gene sequence: CDR1 MGHRA, CDR2 YSYEKL. There are 16 residues in the CDR3. CDR3: CASSQLAWVMHTEAFF. The DNA of the CDR3 is TGCGCCAGCAGCCAATTGGCGTGGGTAATGCACACTGAAGCTTTCTTT.

The chain recombines TRBV5-4 with TRBJ2-3; D remains unclear. Trimming pared 1 base from V and 5 bases from J, leaving 8 bases between. The germline V gene has CDR1 SGHNT and CDR2 YYREEE (reference sequence). The CDR3 is made up of 13 amino acids. The CDR3 bases are TGTGCCAGCAGCTTGCCAGGAAGAGATACGCAGTATTTT. Translated: CASSLPGRDTQYF.

This chain joins TRBV5-6 and TRBJ1-4; the D gene is possibly TRBD1 (6 bases). Germline V gene lookup returns CDR1 SGHDT and CDR2 YYEEEE. V lost 5 bases and J 0 bases, leaving 11 bases between the germline ends. CDR3 length equals 15 residues. The CDR3 loop is CASRQQGATNEKLFF. DNA of the CDR3: TGTGCCAGCAGGCAACAGGGCGCAACTAATGAAAAACTGTTTTTT.

The chain employs TRBV5-1 and TRBJ2-3; 11 bases map to TRBD1. CDR3 length: 15 amino acids. The V segment lost 4 bases and the J segment 3 bases; nucleotides outside the gene matches: 4. CDR1 and CDR2 (germline): SGHRS, YFSETQ. The CDR3 nucleotides read TGCGCCAGCAGCACCGGGACAGGGGGGACAGATACGCAGTATTTT. Protein sequence: CASSTGTGGTDTQYF.

V and J are TRBV21-1 and TRBJ2-5; no check of the table's D call, TRBD2, against the DNA was made. TRBV21-1 is shown as a pseudogene. CDR3 length equals 18 residues. The CDR3 protein is CASALAGLAQTPKKTQYF. CDR3 sequence (DNA): TGTGCCAGCGCCCTCGCGGGGCTAGCGCAAACCCCCAAGAAGACCCAGTACTTC.

A word on this clone: The sample contains more than one DNA sequence encoding this CDR3. The V and J genes are TRBV2 and TRBJ2-2; D call uncertain. This CDR3 is built from 14 residues. V lost 0 bases to trimming and J lost 1 base, with 3 bases between them. Germline loops: CDR1 SNHLY, CDR2 FYNNEI. CDR3 residues: CASSEAGNTGELFF. CDR3 DNA sequence: TGTGCCAGCAGTGAAGCGGGGAACACCGGGGAGCTGTTTTTT.

The V and J genes are TRBV5-6 and TRBJ2-5; 13 bases line up with TRBD2. V was pared by 4 bases and J by 1 base, with 4 bases of the junction left unmatched. This CDR3 is built from 16 residues. CDR1 is SGHDT, CDR2 YYEEEE, per germline. The CDR3 region has the DNA TGTGCCAGCAGCCCTGGACTAGCGGGAGTCCAAGAGACCCAGTACTTC. This sequence encodes CASSPGLAGVQETQYF.

This clone was observed a single time. In the same sample, other DNA sequences code for this CDR3. This sequence joins TRBV6-5 and TRBJ2-5; 10 nucleotides line up with TRBD2. Per the germline V gene, CDR1 is MNHEY and CDR2 is SVGAGI. The CDR3 consists of 14 residues. The trim removed 6 bases at V and 1 base at J, leaving 2 bases unmatched. In DNA form, the CDR3 reads TGTGCCAGCAGCAGGACTAGCGGCCAAGAGACCCAGTACTTC. As protein: CASSRTSGQETQYF.

A single count supports this clone. The chain joins TRBV18 to TRBJ2-2, with TRBD2 matching over 10 bases. CDR3 length equals 17 residues. The ends lost 2 bases at V and 4 bases at J; junction bases unmatched: 7. Looked up from germline, CDR1 is KGHSH and CDR2 is LQKENI. CDR3: CASSPISLAGVTGELFF. DNA of the CDR3: TGTGCCAGCTCACCAATCAGTCTAGCGGGAGTCACCGGGGAGCTGTTTTTT.